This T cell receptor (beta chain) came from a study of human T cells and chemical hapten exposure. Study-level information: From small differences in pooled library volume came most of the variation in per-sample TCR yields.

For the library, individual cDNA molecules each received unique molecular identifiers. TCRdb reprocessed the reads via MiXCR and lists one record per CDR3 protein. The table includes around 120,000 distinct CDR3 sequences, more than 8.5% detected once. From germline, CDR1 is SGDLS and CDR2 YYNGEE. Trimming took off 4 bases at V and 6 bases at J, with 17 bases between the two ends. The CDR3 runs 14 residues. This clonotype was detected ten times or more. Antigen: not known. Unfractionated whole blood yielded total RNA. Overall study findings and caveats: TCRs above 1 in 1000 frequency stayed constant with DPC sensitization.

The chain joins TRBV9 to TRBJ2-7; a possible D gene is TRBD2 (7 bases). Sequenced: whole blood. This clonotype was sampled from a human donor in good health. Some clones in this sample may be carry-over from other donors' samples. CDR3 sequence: CASSPWEGGIEQYF. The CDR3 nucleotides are TGTGCCAGCAGCCCATGGGAGGGGGGAATCGAGCAGTACTTC.